This T cell receptor beta chain was profiled in a study of T cell responses to AZD1222 COVID-19 vaccine (dated by TCRdb to about 2021). In terms of the full investigation: AZD1222 recipients with second doses at about 4 weeks or about 12 weeks were pooled, because spike-specific TCR depth and breadth did not differ between schedules. Trial participants were enrolled by age into subgroups of 18-55, 56-69 and 70-plus years, and roughly 150, 30 and 60 TCR-sequenced participants, respectively, were included in these subgroups. A total of approximately 240 trial participants underwent TCR sequencing, of whom about 200 had received two doses of AZD1222 and about 26 had received two doses of the MenACWY control vaccine.

The CDR3 regions of human TCRbeta chains were analyzed by immunosequencing. The paper's data handling went like this. TCRs in the repertoires were matched against a reference library of SARS-CoV-2-specific TCRs that had been generated with the MIRA antigen-specificity platform. Breadth was defined as the fraction of unique TCRs that were SARS-CoV-2-associated. Depth was defined as the fraction of total T cells that were SARS-CoV-2-associated. Each spike-specific TCR was assigned to its reactive spike region and to a CD4 or CD8 class using the MIRA data. Log10-transformed breadth and depth values were compared by one-way ANOVA with Sidak's multiple comparisons tests. TCRdb limited this immuneACCESS table to in-frame rearrangements with V and J called. A share of clones is missing; checked studies link under half to unresolved V genes, and the rest is unexplained. V, J and clone size reflect that table, while D and trimming were determined from the DNA. Across this sample there are fewer than 130,000 clones, with 70% to 90% seen only once. The biggest ten clones account for 2.5% to 3.5% of the sample.

Sample time point, as interpreted from the label and publication: baseline before first vaccination. Samples from vaccinated people were obtained from the UK trials COV001 and COV002, which included a single-blind randomized controlled phase 2/3 trial of AZD1222 (ChAdOx1 nCoV-19) in healthy adults. Trial participant PBMC samples were collected at day 0 and day 28 after the second dose for TCRbeta chain sequencing. Paper-wide results and their limitations: Participants were mostly white British, with more females than males. The authors suggested clonal diversity may have been underestimated. No day 14 peak-response samples were available, so repertoires were characterized only after the peak T cell response. CD4 TCRs associated with the vaccine covered the entire spike protein, and the dominant responses were in regions 160-218 and 743-854. After two AZD1222 doses, both the breadth and the depth of spike-specific TCRs were significantly higher than at day 0 and than in MenACWY recipients. Conclusions about previously exposed vaccinees are limited, since just 5 to 7 AZD1222 recipients were seropositive for SARS-CoV-2 at baseline. The 56-69-year group was small, and its depth increase did not reach significance, likely because of low power. Nearly half of unique spike-specific TCRs reportedly recognized epitopes outside regions mutated in the B.1.351 and B.1.1.7 variants.

For this chain, trimming is 6 bases at the V end and 6 bases at the J end, and the number of junction bases without a gene match is 7. The CDR3, cysteine through phenylalanine, is 15 amino acids long. The sequence is cut down to CDR3 DNA, 45 bases in frame from base 1. As encoded in the germline V gene, CDR1 is MNHEY while CDR2 is SVGAGI. A remark on this clone: The antigen it recognizes is unknown. No qualities accompany the bases; no much larger clone lies one base away.

The clonotype originates from an adult in good health. Material: peripheral blood, obtained on day 0 of AZD1222 vaccination. The V and J segments used are TRBV6-5 and TRBJ2-1; TRBD2 aligns with 11 central bases. The CDR3 region has the sequence CASRPTSGSSNEQFF. The DNA reads TGTGCCAGCAGACCCACTAGCGGGAGTAGCAATGAGCAGTTCTTC.